Listed below are T cell receptor beta chains from one sample, sequenced in a study of cytomegalovirus exposure and HLA in healthy donors. Measured with immunoSEQ multiplex PCR; TCRdb has only the in-frame clones, and not every one. The top ten clones hold roughly 1.6% of a sample with roughly 150,000 clones, roughly 79% of them seen once. The sample taken for sequencing was PBMCs. These receptors all stem from a man aged 35 to 55 in good health and CMV-seronegative. CDR3s leave out the opening cysteine and the closing phenylalanine or tryptophan. D genes are given only for firm matches. Not all rows give a size; the values are once, few, many and, for expanded clones, a class.

J gene	V gene	D gene	clone size	CDR3 protein
TRBJ2-3	TRBV5-4	TRBD2	.	ANLLAGAPSTDTQY
TRBJ2-1	TRBV19	.	.	ASSISVTYNEQF
TRBJ1-5	TRBV11-2	.	.	ASSHSQAQPQH
TRBJ2-7	TRBV6-5	.	.	ASSYSGGTYEQY
TRBJ2-7	TRBV28	TRBD1	.	ASRSTGAQLGQY
TRBJ2-1	TRBV7-3	TRBD1	.	ASSLNRGNEQF
TRBJ1-1	TRBV7-2	TRBD1	.	ASSLSGTGWDTEAF
TRBJ2-7	TRBV6-1	TRBD1	.	ASSEAPGTGSYEQY
TRBJ1-4	TRBV7-2	TRBD1	.	ASSEYGTGDEKLF
TRBJ2-1	TRBV6-5	TRBD2	.	ASSPSGNEQF
TRBJ2-3	TRBV28	TRBD2	once	ASSLAGTSGDTQY
TRBJ2-2	TRBV5-3	TRBD1	.	ARSFRDRATGELF
TRBJ1-2	TRBV5-1	.	.	ASSLIQEHGYT
TRBJ2-1	TRBV27	.	.	ASQTGSDEQF
TRBJ1-1	TRBV23-1	TRBD1	once	ASCRQGSCTEAF
TRBJ2-3	TRBV11-2	.	.	ASSLAAADTQY
TRBJ2-3	TRBV29-1	.	.	SVESQGTGPTDTQY
TRBJ2-7	TRBV9	.	few	ASSVTDSPYEQY
TRBJ2-7	TRBV4-1	.	.	ASSQEARSYEQY
TRBJ2-5	TRBV7-2	TRBD2	.	ASSSLGREGKTQY
TRBJ2-7	TRBV23-1	.	.	ASIASYEQY
TRBJ2-1	TRBV9	TRBD2	.	ASTKSGSGILDEQF
TRBJ2-4	TRBV19	TRBD2	.	ASSPGGGTDIQY
TRBJ1-4	TRBV19	TRBD1	once	ASSIRQGSVELF
TRBJ1-1	TRBV27	.	.	ASTPASLNTEAF
TRBJ1-5	TRBV5-6	.	.	ASSSGQYSNQPQH
TRBJ2-1	TRBV28	.	.	ASSPLGASAYNEQF
TRBJ1-2	TRBV28	TRBD1	.	ASSGIRRDRGRGDYGYT
TRBJ2-7	TRBV5-1	.	.	ASSYRVLGRSYEQY
TRBJ2-2	TRBV9	.	once	ASSAPQGYTGELF
TRBJ2-3	TRBV30	.	.	AWRTSGTSTDTQY
TRBJ1-5	TRBV18	.	once	ASSPEQQRAQPQH
TRBJ2-1	TRBV7-3	.	.	ASSLGNAELAAEQF
TRBJ1-4	TRBV6-5	.	.	ASSYSNRGRDEKLF
TRBJ1-2	TRBV7-2	.	.	ASSLAKGDYGYT
TRBJ2-1	TRBV11-2	TRBD2	.	ASSPMWGRAVNEQF
TRBJ2-5	TRBV29-1	TRBD2	once	SVPSGSGETQY
TRBJ2-1	TRBV6-1	.	.	ASSARSYNEQF
TRBJ2-1	TRBV9	TRBD2	.	ASSGLAGGSYNEQF
TRBJ2-2	TRBV5-4	TRBD2	.	ATTSGRANTGELF
TRBJ1-4	TRBV7-9	.	.	ASSYRGGEKLF
TRBJ1-1	TRBV28	.	once	ASTLEAEAF
TRBJ1-4	TRBV2	.	.	ASNQGRGEKLF
TRBJ1-1	TRBV27	.	.	ASSPGPTWAIAEAF
TRBJ2-1	TRBV7-2	TRBD1	.	ASSLFGGQLYNEQF
TRBJ1-2	TRBV2	TRBD1	.	ASSRTGVNGYT
TRBJ1-1	TRBV5-1	.	.	ASSFQGGGNTEAF
TRBJ2-1	TRBV19	TRBD2	.	ASSIWREGRHEQF
TRBJ2-5	TRBV5-1	TRBD1	.	ASSFGQGQETQY
TRBJ1-1	TRBV30	.	.	AWSVEGAKNTEAF